This T cell receptor beta chain stems from a study of spatial heterogeneity in lung cancer. The wider study: Sequencing covered available follow-up PBMC samples collected a median of roughly two years after resection.

Regarding time point: blood at routine non-recurrence follow-up after resection. Tumor, nontumor lung or frozen PBMC supplied whole RNA, sequenced without sorting. TCRdb ran MiXCR on the 5' RACE reads and lists one entry per CDR3 protein. The sample gives 50,000 to 60,000 distinct CDR3 sequences, around 6.7% of which show up once; approximately 40% is in the top ten. Many counts were recorded for this clonotype. This TCR came from a female donor with early-stage non-small cell lung cancer. Here the sequenced sample was PBMCs, taken at follow-up.

DNA for the CDR3: TGTGCCAGCAGATTGGGACTTCAGGGAGCAGATACGCAGTATTTT. Amino acid sequence: CASRLGLQGADTQYF. J is TRBJ2-3 and V is TRBV27, with a weak D call TRBD2 (6 bases). V was shortened by 6 bases and J by 4 bases, with 17 bases between the two germline ends. The germline V gene has CDR1 MNHEY and CDR2 SMNVEV (reference sequence). The CDR3 runs to 15 residues.